This T cell receptor beta chain emerged from a study of blood T cell repertoires in COVID-19 (dated by TCRdb to the early 2020s). With respect to the entire study: Collaborator samples came from the United States, Italy and Spain and covered acute and convalescent phases of COVID-19. The prospective study material was composed of cDNA or gDNA derived from T cells, B-cell-depleted T cells, or PBMCs. The dataset comprised deeply sampled blood TCRbeta repertoires from subjects exposed to, actively infected with, or recovered from COVID-19. The repertoires were released in a freely available public database meant as a resource for research on the immune response to SARS-CoV-2. The samples were drawn from two sources: the first 160 participants of the ongoing ImmuneRACE study, and 1,000 to 1,500 subjects contributed by 6 global collaborators. A de-identified subject ID, COVID-19 status, age in years and sex were almost always included in the sample metadata. HLA class I and class II types, where available, came from metadata supplied by the sample provider rather than from assay-based typing. Beyond this particular receptor, the publication reports: Clinical and demographic metadata were provided uncurated, with the amount varying by source and participant.

Whole blood was collected in K2EDTA tubes by collaborating institutions according to the institutions' own protocols. For TCRbeta analysis, collaborator samples were shipped as frozen whole blood, as isolated PBMCs, or as DNA extracted from either sample type. V and J are truncated by 2 bases and 0 bases respectively, leaving an intervening sequence of 9 bases. The CDR3, cysteine through phenylalanine, is 15 amino acids long. The entry retains the CDR3 DNA only, 45 bases that are in frame from base 1. Per the germline V gene, SGHTA is the CDR1 and FQGTGA is the CDR2. The immunoSEQ Assay, a bias-controlled multiplex PCR, was used to amplify TCRbeta CDR3 regions from genomic DNA. As for the original processing: Nucleated cell counts per sample were estimated from amplification of reference gene primers within the assay. To quantify the absolute abundance of each unique TCRbeta CDR3 rearrangement, sequence reads were collapsed and filtered. For each sample, productive Simpson clonality was calculated by taking the square root of Simpson's diversity index across productive rearrangements. Not all clones reach the TCRdb copy of this immuneACCESS table, which keeps in-frame sequences only. Checked studies attribute under half of the gap to unresolved V genes and leave the rest unexplained. The V and J calls and clone size are taken from that table; D and trimming were inferred from the DNA. The sample table shows about 80,000 clones, and roughly 88% are seen once. 5.5% to 7.5% of the sample comes from the top ten.

A note on this clone: Its antigen is not yet known. Within one base of it there is no much larger clone, and no base qualities were kept.

The sequence was obtained from a woman older than 75 with acute or convalescent COVID-19. The sequenced sample consisted of peripheral blood. The rearranged chain carries TRBV7-3 and TRBJ2-3; tentative D gene TRBD2, with 5 bases matching. The CDR3 amino acid sequence is: CASSLASYSTDTQYF. The base sequence is TGTGCCAGCAGCTTAGCTAGCTATAGCACAGATACGCAGTATTTT.